A selection of T cell receptor beta chains follows, all from one sample in a study of T-cell memory formation after mild COVID-19. Each CDR3 protein gets one entry after TCRdb re-called the 5' RACE reads with MiXCR. The sample has around 250,000 distinct CDR3 sequences; more than 8% are singletons. The specimen sequenced was PBMCs or a T cell subset sorted from them (not recorded which). All receptors come from a man younger than 35 who had mild COVID-19 (a few samples of this study predate the infection). Cell type and time point are not known. Each CDR3 is given without its conserved first and last residue. The order of the fields is J gene, V gene, CDR3 length, CDR3 protein.

j_call: TRBJ1-5; v_call: TRBV7-2; cdr3_length: 13; cdr3_aa: ASSSTAPDPQPQH
j_call: TRBJ2-5; v_call: TRBV5-1; cdr3_length: 12; cdr3_aa: ASSPLVATETQY
j_call: TRBJ2-3; v_call: TRBV11-2; cdr3_length: 12; cdr3_aa: ASSLGRGSDTQY
j_call: TRBJ2-2; v_call: TRBV7-2; cdr3_length: 14; cdr3_aa: ASSSRQGGRTGELF
j_call: TRBJ1-1; v_call: TRBV27; cdr3_length: 12; cdr3_aa: ASSRWFWNTEAF
j_call: TRBJ2-1; v_call: TRBV18; cdr3_length: 15; cdr3_aa: ASSHRFAEGSYNEQF
j_call: TRBJ1-1; v_call: TRBV7-2; cdr3_length: 12; cdr3_aa: ASSYGSMNTEAF
j_call: TRBJ2-1; v_call: TRBV5-1; cdr3_length: 14; cdr3_aa: ASSLEVRAGNNEQF
j_call: TRBJ1-5; v_call: TRBV12-3/TRBV12-4; cdr3_length: 15; cdr3_aa: ASSIMGLWKSNQPQH
j_call: TRBJ2-1; v_call: TRBV19; cdr3_length: 11; cdr3_aa: ASSIDGGSIRF
j_call: TRBJ2-1; v_call: TRBV4-1; cdr3_length: 11; cdr3_aa: ASSPFGNNEQF
j_call: TRBJ1-5; v_call: TRBV4-1; cdr3_length: 14; cdr3_aa: ASSQGRGLGHQPQH
j_call: TRBJ2-5; v_call: TRBV7-2; cdr3_length: 11; cdr3_aa: ASSWGQGETQY
j_call: TRBJ1-2; v_call: TRBV6-5; cdr3_length: 12; cdr3_aa: ASSYSSKNYGYT
j_call: TRBJ2-3; v_call: TRBV5-1; cdr3_length: 13; cdr3_aa: ASSFAGLSTDTQY